The next 6 T cell receptor beta chains were all read from a single sample in a study of cytomegalovirus exposure and HLA in healthy donors. The PCR employed 60 Vbeta primers together with 13 Jbeta primers. Measured with immunoSEQ multiplex PCR; TCRdb has only the in-frame clones, and not every one. The table has roughly 110,000 clones, about two thirds seen once. The specimen sequenced was PBMCs. These receptors all come from a female donor in good health and CMV-seronegative.

The chain joins TRBV30 to TRBJ1-5, with D unresolved. The CDR3 extends over 15 amino acids. The ends were cut back, 5 bases at V and 3 bases at J, with 17 bases in the middle. The germline V gene encodes CDR1 GTSNPN and CDR2 SVGIG (reference sequence). CDR3 protein: CAWGSPGVLNQPQHF. The CDR3 region has the DNA TGTGCCTGGGGGTCCCCCGGAGTCCTCAATCAGCCCCAGCATTTT.

The chain employs TRBV7-9 and TRBJ2-3; D is perhaps TRBD2 (5 bases). The CDR3 is 17 amino acids. Germline V gene lookup returns CDR1 SEHNR and CDR2 FQNEAQ (reference sequence). V shed 5 bases and J shed 4 bases, with 22 bases lying between them. The CDR3 sequence is CASSPRLRERSPDTQYF. As DNA, the CDR3 is TGTGCCAGCAGCCCCCGGCTAAGGGAGAGGTCCCCAGATACGCAGTATTTT.

The chain uses TRBV13 and TRBJ2-7; 8 bases fit TRBD1. The V gene end was trimmed by 5 bases and the J gene end by 0 bases; junction bases not matched to a gene: 15. Looked up from germline, CDR1 is PRHDT and CDR2 is FYEKMQ (reference sequence). The CDR3 covers 18 residues. The CDR3 protein is CASSQLGTGPGHSYEQYF. The CDR3 region has the DNA TGTGCCAGCAGCCAACTTGGGACAGGTCCCGGACACTCCTACGAGCAGTACTTC.

The genes are TRBV9 and TRBJ2-5; 8 nucleotides align to TRBD2. CDR3 length equals 15 residues. After removal of 4 bases from V and 4 bases from J, the junction contained 9 bases not matched to a gene. Germline V lookup: CDR1 SGDLS, CDR2 YYNGEE. This CDR3 is CASSPLPGGGETQYF. For the CDR3, the DNA is TGTGCCAGCAGCCCCCTTCCGGGAGGGGGAGAGACCCAGTACTTC.

This chain uses TRBV28 with TRBJ2-5, with TRBD2 matching 12 bases. Germline loops: CDR1 MDHEN, CDR2 SYDVKM. This CDR3 region has 16 residues. The V segment lost 5 bases and the J segment 1 base; nucleotides outside the gene matches: 5. The DNA of the CDR3 is TGTGCCAGCAGTCTCAGACTAGCGGGGGTCCAAGAGACCCAGTACTTC. Translation gives CASSLRLAGVQETQYF. Full variable domain (missing parts from reference TRBV28 and TRBJ2-5): DVKVTQSSRYLVKRTGEKVFLECVQDMDHENMFWYRQDPGLGLRLIYFSYDVKMKEKGDIPEGYSVSREKKERFSLILESASTNQTSMYLCASSLRLAGVQETQYFGPGTRLLVL.

Of note for this clone: At one boundary the junction diverges from the germline segment, which might be a read error. The chain uses TRBV11-3 and TRBJ2-2; tentatively, D is TRBD1 (7 bases). This CDR3 has 15 amino acids. CDR1 is SGHNT and CDR2 is YENEEA in the germline V gene. CDR3 sequence: CASRAGQPYTGELFF. The CDR3 coding sequence is TGTGCCAGCAGGGCGGGACAGCCGTACACCGGAGAGCTGTTTTTT. Full variable domain (remainder filled in from reference TRBV11-3 and TRBJ2-2): EAGVVQSPRYKIIEKKQPVAFWCNPISGHNTLYWYLQNLGQGPELLIRYENEEAVDDSQLPKDRFSAERLKGVDSTLKIQPAELGDSAVYLCASRAGQPYTGELFFGEGSRLTVL.